This entry describes one T cell receptor beta chain. This clonotype came up many times. Its antigen has not been determined. Nothing much larger sits one base from this clone, and base qualities are not available. The data were taken from a study of regulatory T cells in long-lasting Graves disease (dated by TCRdb to the early 2020s). About the full investigation: In the newly diagnosed Graves' disease group, patients had been taking antithyroid drugs for less than 3 months. Peripheral blood TCR sequencing and RNA sequencing compared persistent Graves' disease patients with newly diagnosed Graves' disease patients. The study was conducted in China and was registered as a clinical trial. A total of some 35 samples underwent TCR sequencing: about 13 from persistent and roughly 20 from newly diagnosed Graves' disease patients.

Ends trimmed: V by 2 bases, J by 6 bases; bases unmatched to a gene: 14. Based on the germline V gene (reference sequence), the CDR1 and CDR2 sequences are MNHEY and SMNVEV. Counted from cysteine to phenylalanine, this CDR3 has 19 amino acids. CDR3 DNA only is kept here, 57 bases in frame from base 1. The library was prepared using multiplex PCR. These reads were obtained on an Illumina HiSeq 4000. TCR beta libraries were built with iRepertoire HTBI primers and Arm-PCR amplification of CDR3 regions. Gel purification was performed on PCR products prior to sequencing. From the authors' description of their analysis: A total of 62 TRBV and some 15 TRBJ segments were identified across samples and were used for gene usage analysis of CDR3 amino acid clonotypes. COPE and FqMerger were used to merge filtered high-quality paired reads into contigs. BLAST was used to align contigs to the IMGT TRBV, TRBD and TRBJ reference genes, and CDR3 was defined following IMGT. Any clonotype with a frequency above 0.1% was counted as a highly expanded clone. Shannon entropy served as the measure of repertoire diversity, while the Gini coefficient captured V-J evenness. A clonotype was considered public if more than one individual shared it. TCRdb's own reprocessing of the public reads used fastp at Q25 and MiXCR and kept productive beta chains. When rows share a CDR3 protein, they turn into one entry using the most common DNA and genes. These V and J calls originate from TCRdb's pipeline instead of the authors' own analysis. The table for this sample lists about 620,000 distinct CDR3 sequences; 15% to 20% of them were counted only once. Roughly 18% of the sample belongs to the ten largest clones.

The sample's time point label, decoded: newly diagnosed GD, antithyroid drugs for less than 3 months. RNA was extracted from PBMCs in TRIzol for both TCR sequencing and RNA sequencing. The diagnosis of Graves' disease followed American Thyroid Association guidelines. The patients came from an endocrinology department in Xi'an, China. Each patient gave roughly 8.4 milliliters of peripheral blood, collected in an EDTA anticoagulant tube. Ficoll Paque Plus density gradient separation was used to isolate PBMCs, and no additional T cell sorting was done. An Agilent 2100 Bioanalyzer and agarose gel were used to assess RNA quality, and a NanoDrop 2000 was used to measure RNA concentration. Summary of the overall study and its limitations: Persistent patients shared more public clonotypes among themselves (around 2,800) than newly diagnosed patients did (more than 950). Preferential use of TRBV28, TRBJ1-2 and TRBJ2-5 was observed in persistent disease, whereas TRBV20-1 and TRBJ2-1 were favored in newly diagnosed disease. Only the TCR beta chain was sequenced and analyzed. Because the primary lesion, thyroid tissue, could not be accessed, the study looked at peripheral blood alone. Compared with newly diagnosed patients, persistent Graves' disease patients had lower TCR Shannon entropy and fewer highly expanded clones, which suggests clonal expansion. The small sample size was acknowledged by the authors as a limitation that may reduce accuracy.

These sequences were also reported in another study, on T cells in Graves' hyperthyroidism and ophthalmopathy. Per the second study: Graves' hyperthyroidism was defined as stable when no progression to ophthalmopathy occurred over 18 months of follow-up. Hyperthyroidism patients were aged 18 to 65 years and newly diagnosed, with disease duration of less than 2 months. Exclusion was applied to patients with uncontrolled infections, other autoimmune diseases, pregnancy or lactation. Clinical symptoms, serum thyroxine and TRAb, thyroid ultrasound, and orbital computed tomography formed the basis for the diagnoses. The TCR CDR3 was subjected to a first round of RT-PCR using the HTBI primer set and the Qiagen OneStep RT-PCR kit. Most expanded thyroid clonotypes (frequency above 0.001) were also detected in blood, a finding suggesting that blood repertoires may reflect thyroid immune responses. A model built on a 13 V-J signature distinguished ophthalmopathy from stable hyperthyroidism, reaching about 89% sensitivity and around 81% specificity in cross-validation and 80%/75% in testing. In validation, the model predicted progression to ophthalmopathy a median of around six months before onset, with roughly 68% sensitivity and roughly 73% specificity. To identify TCR V-J signatures that set the groups apart, the researchers used a discovery cohort of more than 95 patients, made up of 40 to 45 with Graves' ophthalmopathy and 55 to 65 with stable Graves' hyperthyroidism. Whether ophthalmopathy could be predicted prospectively was tested in an independent validation cohort made up of under 20 hyperthyroidism patients plus 17 patients who later progressed to ophthalmopathy. The roughly 94 discovery patients were randomly split 7:3 into training and test sets. In addition, the study compared T-cell repertoires in thyroid tissue and in blood from roughly six Graves' hyperthyroidism patients. After sampling, hyperthyroidism patients received methimazole starting at 30 mg daily, and ophthalmopathy patients received high-dose intravenous methylprednisolone. The libraries were constructed in a second round of multiplex PCR and then size-selected and purified. The libraries were sequenced on an Illumina HiSeq2000 using paired-end 100 bp reads. Raw data were processed with SOAPnuke, discarding reads with adapters, uncalled bases, mean Phred below 15, or no exact constant-primer or identifier match. COPE v1.2.5 was used to merge high-quality paired reads, and clonotypes were defined as unique nucleotide sequences. MiTCR v1.1 was used to align clonotypes to the IMGT TRBV, TRBD and TRBJ reference segments. The analysis was restricted to V-J combinations with a frequency above 0.0001, which together covered approximately 99% of the repertoires. The TCS score was defined as F50 (clonal expansion) divided by E x V (chaos), with BLOSUM62-based TCRdist calculated between CDR3 peptides within each V-J. Welch's t-statistics and random forest reduced just over 500 V-J features to 13, which were used in a naive Bayes classifier (R e1071). No statistical method was used to set the sample size in advance, and investigators knew the group allocation. According to the paper, TCR Vbeta CDR3 sequencing was carried out on over 130 peripheral blood samples, which came from 40 to 45 ophthalmopathy, 70 to 80 hyperthyroidism and approximately 17 progressor patients.

This clonotype was sampled from a woman aged 25-40 years with Graves disease. Donor details come from another sample of the same person, matched by shared clones. Material: peripheral blood mononuclear cells (PBMCs), obtained at new diagnosis, from a patient treated with antithyroid drugs. The V and J genes are TRBV27 and TRBJ2-1; a stretch of 12 junction bases matches TRBD1. The CDR3 protein is CASSLRPGQGASRANEQFF. In nucleotide form, the sequence is TGTGCCAGCAGTTTAAGGCCGGGACAGGGGGCCTCTCGCGCCAATGAGCAGTTCTTC.